This TCR beta chain was obtained from a study of shared T cell receptors in the human thymus. The method was immunoSEQ multiplex PCR; TCRdb's version includes in-frame clones alone and lacks a portion of them. The sample gives 650,000 to 950,000 clones, 75% to 90% of which show up once; under 0.012% is in the top ten. The length of the CDR3 is 16 residues. CDR1 is MNHEY, CDR2 SMNVEV, per germline (reference sequence). The V gene lost 10 bases and the J gene lost 0 bases, with 21 bases spanning the gap. The same data also went into a second study, on human thymus T cells. That study reports: Donation was from healthy Finnish infants who were having corrective surgery that addressed congenital heart defects. During corrective heart surgery, resections were taken, and the thymus tissue came from them. Within thymic and blood repertoires, V and J gene usage appeared to be biased. Unrelated individuals reportedly shared highly overlapping thymic TCR repertoires.

The sample comprised thymocytes. The chain links TRBV27 to TRBJ2-5, with D tentatively TRBD2 (6 bases). The sequence came from a girl younger than two with a congenital heart defect. CDR3 DNA sequence: TGTGCCACCAGAGAGAGACTAGACCTAAACCAAGAGACCCAGTACTTC. It yields the protein CATRERLDLNQETQYF.